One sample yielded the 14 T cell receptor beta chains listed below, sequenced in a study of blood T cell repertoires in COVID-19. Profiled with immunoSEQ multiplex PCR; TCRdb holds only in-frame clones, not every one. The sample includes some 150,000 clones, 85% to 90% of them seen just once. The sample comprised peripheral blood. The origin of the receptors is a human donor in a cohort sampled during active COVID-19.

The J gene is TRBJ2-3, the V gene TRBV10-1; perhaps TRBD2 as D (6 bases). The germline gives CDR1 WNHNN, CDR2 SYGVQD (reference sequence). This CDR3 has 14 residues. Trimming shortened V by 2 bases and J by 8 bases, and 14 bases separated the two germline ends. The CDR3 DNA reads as TGCGCCAGCAGTGAGCTCTCCTCCGGGGGTACGCAGTATTTT. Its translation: CASSELSSGGTQYF.

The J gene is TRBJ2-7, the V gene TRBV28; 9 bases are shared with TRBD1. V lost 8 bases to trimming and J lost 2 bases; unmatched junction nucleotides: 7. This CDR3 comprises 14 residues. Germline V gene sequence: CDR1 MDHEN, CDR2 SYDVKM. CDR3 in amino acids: CASDRTGGAYEQYF. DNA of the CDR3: TGTGCCAGCGATAGAACAGGGGGCGCCTACGAGCAGTACTTC.

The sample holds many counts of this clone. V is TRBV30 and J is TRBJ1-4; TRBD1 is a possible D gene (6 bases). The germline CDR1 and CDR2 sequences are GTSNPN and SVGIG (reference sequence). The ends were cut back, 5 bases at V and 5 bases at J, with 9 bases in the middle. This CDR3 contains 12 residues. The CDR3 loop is CAWGGLNEKLFF. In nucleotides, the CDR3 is TGTGCCTGGGGGGGCTTAAATGAAAAACTGTTTTTT.

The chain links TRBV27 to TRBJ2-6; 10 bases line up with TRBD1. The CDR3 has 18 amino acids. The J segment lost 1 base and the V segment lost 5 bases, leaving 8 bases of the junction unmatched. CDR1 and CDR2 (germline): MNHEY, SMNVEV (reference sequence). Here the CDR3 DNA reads TGTGCCAGCAGTAGAGGGACAGGGGACTCATCTGGGGCCAACGTCCTGACTTTC. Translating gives CASSRGTGDSSGANVLTF.

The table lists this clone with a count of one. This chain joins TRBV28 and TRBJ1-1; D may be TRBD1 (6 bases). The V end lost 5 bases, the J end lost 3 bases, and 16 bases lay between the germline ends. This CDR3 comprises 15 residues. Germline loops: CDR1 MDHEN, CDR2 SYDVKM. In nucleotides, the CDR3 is TGTGCCAGCAGTAAACCCAGACAGGCATACACTGAAGCTTTCTTT. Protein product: CASSKPRQAYTEAFF.

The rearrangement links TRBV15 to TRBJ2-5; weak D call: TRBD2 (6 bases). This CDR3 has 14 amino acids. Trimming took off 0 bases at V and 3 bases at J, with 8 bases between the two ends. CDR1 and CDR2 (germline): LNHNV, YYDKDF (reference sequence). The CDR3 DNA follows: TGTGCCACCAGCAGAGATCGGGGGAAAGAGACCCAGTACTTC. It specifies CATSRDRGKETQYF. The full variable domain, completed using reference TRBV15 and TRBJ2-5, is DAMVIQNPRYQVTQFGKPVTLSCSQTLNHNVMYWYQQKSSQAPKLLFHYYDKDFNNEADTPDNFQSRRPNTSFCFLDIRSPGLGDTAMYLCATSRDRGKETQYFGPGTRLLVL.

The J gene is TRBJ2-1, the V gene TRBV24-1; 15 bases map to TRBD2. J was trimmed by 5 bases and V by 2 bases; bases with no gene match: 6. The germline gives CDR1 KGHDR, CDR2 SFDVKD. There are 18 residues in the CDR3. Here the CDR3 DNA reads TGTGCCACCAGTGATTGGGGACTAGCGGGAGGATTAAACAATGAGCAGTTCTTC. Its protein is CATSDWGLAGGLNNEQFF.

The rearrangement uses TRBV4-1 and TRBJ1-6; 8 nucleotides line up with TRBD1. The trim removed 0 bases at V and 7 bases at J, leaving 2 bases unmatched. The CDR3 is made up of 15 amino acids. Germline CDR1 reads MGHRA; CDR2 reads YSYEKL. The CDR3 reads CASSQEGDRNSPLHF. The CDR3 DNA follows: TGCGCCAGCAGCCAAGAGGGGGACAGGAATTCACCCCTCCACTTT.

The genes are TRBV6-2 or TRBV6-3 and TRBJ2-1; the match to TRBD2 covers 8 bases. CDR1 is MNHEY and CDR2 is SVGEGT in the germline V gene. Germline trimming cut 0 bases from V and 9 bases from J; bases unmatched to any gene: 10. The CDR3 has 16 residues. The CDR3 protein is CASSYSGLAGTVEQFF. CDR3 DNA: TGTGCCAGCAGTTACTCGGGCCTAGCGGGTACGGTTGAGCAGTTCTTC.

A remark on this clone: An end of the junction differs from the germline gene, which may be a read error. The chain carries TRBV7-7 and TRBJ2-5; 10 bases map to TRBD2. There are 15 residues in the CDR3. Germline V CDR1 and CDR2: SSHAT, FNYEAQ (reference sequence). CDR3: CASSLSGRLEETQYF. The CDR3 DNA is TGTGCTAGCAGCCTTAGCGGGAGGCTTGAAGAGACCCAGTACTTC.

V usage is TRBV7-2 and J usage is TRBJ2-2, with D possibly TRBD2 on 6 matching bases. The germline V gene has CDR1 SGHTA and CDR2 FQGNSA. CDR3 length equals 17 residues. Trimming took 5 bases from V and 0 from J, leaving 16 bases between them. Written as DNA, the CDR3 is TGTGCCAGCAGCCCCTCCTCGGGGGTTTCGAACACCGGGGAGCTGTTTTTT. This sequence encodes CASSPSSGVSNTGELFF. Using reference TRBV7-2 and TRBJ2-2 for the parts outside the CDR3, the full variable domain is GAGVSQSPSNKVTEKGKDVELRCDPISGHTALYWYRQSLGQGLEFLIYFQGNSAPDKSGLPSDRFSAERTGGSVSTLTIQRTQQEDSAVYLCASSPSSGVSNTGELFFGEGSRLTVL.

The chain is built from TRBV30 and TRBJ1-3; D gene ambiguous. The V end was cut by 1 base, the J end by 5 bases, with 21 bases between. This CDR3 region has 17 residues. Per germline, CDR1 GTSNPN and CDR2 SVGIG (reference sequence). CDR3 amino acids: CAWSAFAGMGLRNTIYF. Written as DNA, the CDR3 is TGTGCCTGGAGTGCCTTTGCGGGCATGGGTCTCCGAAACACCATATATTTT.

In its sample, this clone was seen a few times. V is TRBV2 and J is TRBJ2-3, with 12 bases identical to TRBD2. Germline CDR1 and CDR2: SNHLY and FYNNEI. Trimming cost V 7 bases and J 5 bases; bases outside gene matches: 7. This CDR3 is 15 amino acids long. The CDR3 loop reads CASKSGLAGRDTQYF. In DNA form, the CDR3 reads TGTGCCAGCAAGTCCGGACTAGCGGGGAGAGATACGCAGTATTTT.

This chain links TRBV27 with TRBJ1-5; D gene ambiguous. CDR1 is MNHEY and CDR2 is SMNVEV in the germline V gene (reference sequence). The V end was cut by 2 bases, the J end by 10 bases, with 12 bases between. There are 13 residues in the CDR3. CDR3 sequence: CASSLEGYGPQHF. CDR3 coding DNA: TGTGCCAGCAGTTTAGAGGGTTACGGACCCCAGCATTTT.